This T cell receptor beta chain was recorded in a study of blood T cell repertoires in COVID-19. This CDR3 has 15 residues. The germline CDR1 and CDR2 sequences are SNHLY and FYNNEI. Trimming removed 8 bases from V and 0 bases from J; junction bases left unmatched: 6. Original processing methods: How many nucleated cells were present was estimated from reference gene primer amplification. Generated by immunoSEQ multiplex PCR, the TCRdb table keeps only in-frame clones and is missing some. The D gene and trimming were derived from the DNA, and the V and J assignments and clone size from that table. The repertoire consists of 80,000 to 100,000 clones, with under 90% occurring once and the leading ten covering approximately 1.5%.

This sequence was found in a human donor with active COVID-19. The donor label of this sample is uncertain. Sequenced material: peripheral blood. The chain joins TRBV2 to TRBJ2-2; 7 nucleotides line up with TRBD1. CDR3 in amino acids: CASGWTGPNTGELFF. The CDR3 coding sequence is TGTGCCAGCGGTTGGACAGGCCCGAACACCGGGGAGCTGTTTTTT.